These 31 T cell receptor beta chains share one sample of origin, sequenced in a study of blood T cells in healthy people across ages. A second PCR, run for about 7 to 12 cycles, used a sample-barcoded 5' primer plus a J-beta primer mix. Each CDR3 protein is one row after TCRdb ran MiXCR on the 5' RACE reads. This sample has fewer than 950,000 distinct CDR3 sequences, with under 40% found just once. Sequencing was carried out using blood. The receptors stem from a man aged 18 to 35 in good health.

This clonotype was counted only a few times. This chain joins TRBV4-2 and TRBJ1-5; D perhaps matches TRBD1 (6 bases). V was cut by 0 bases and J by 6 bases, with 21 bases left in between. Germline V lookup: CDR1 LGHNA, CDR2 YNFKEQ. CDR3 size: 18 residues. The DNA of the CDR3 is TGTGCCAGCAGCCAAGAAGCCCCGCCGGGGGGCGAGGCTCAGCCCCAGCATTTT. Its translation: CASSQEAPPGGEAQPQHF.

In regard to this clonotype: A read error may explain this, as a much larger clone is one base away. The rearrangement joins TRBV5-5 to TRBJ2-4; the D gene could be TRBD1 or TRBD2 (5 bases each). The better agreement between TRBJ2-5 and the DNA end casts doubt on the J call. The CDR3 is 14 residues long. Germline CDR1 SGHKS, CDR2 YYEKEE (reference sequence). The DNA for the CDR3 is TGTACCAGCAGCTTGGCCGGGGCGGTTGAGACCCAGTACTTC. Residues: CTSSLAGAVETQYF.

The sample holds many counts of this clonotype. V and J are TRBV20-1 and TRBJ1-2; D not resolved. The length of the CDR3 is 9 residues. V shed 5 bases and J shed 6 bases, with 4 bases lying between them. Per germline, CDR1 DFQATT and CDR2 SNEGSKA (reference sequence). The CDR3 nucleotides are TGCAGTGCTCCTAATGGCTACACCTTC. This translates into CSAPNGYTF.

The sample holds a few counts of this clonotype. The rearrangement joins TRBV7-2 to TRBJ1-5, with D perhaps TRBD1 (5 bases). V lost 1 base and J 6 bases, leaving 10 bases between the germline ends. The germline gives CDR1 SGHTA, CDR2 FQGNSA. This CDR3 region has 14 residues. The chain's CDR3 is CASSLVREGQPQHF. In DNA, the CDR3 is TGTGCCAGCAGCTTAGTCAGGGAAGGTCAGCCCCAGCATTTT.

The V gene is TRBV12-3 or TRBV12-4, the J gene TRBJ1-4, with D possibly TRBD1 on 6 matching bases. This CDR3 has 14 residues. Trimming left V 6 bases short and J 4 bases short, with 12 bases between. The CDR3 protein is CASREDRLNEKLFF. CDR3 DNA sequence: TGTGCCAGCAGGGAGGACAGACTTAATGAAAAACTGTTTTTT.

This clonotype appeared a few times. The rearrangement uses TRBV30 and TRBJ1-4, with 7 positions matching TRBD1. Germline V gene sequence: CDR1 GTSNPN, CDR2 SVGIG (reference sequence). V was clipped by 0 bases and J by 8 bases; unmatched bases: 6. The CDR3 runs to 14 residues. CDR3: CAWSVGGGKEKLFF. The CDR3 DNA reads TGTGCCTGGAGTGTAGGGGGCGGAAAAGAAAAACTGTTTTTT.

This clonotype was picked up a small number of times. CDR3 protein: CASGHDRYGYTF. CDR3 nucleotides: TGTGCCAGCGGGCATGACCGCTATGGCTACACCTTC. The chain links TRBV12-3 or TRBV12-4 to TRBJ1-2; D uncertain. The CDR3 contains 12 residues. The V end was cut by 8 bases, the J end by 4 bases, with 11 bases between.

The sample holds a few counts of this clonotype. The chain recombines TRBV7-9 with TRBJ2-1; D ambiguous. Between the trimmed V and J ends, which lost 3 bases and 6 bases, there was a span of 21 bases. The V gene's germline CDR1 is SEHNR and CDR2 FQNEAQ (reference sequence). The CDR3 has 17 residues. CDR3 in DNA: TGTGCCAGCAGCTTGGTGATTAGGGTGTTAGAGGTCAATGAGCAGTTCTTC. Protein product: CASSLVIRVLEVNEQFF.

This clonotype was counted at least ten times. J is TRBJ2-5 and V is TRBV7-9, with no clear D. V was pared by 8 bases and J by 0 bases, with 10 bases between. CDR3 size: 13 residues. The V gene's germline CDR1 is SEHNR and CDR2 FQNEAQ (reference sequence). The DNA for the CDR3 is TGTGCCAGCCTGGTTACAAACCAAGAGACCCAGTACTTC. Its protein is CASLVTNQETQYF. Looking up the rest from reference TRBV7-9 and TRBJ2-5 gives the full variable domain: DTGVSQNPRHKITKRGQNVTFRCDPISEHNRLYWYRQTLGQGPEFLTYFQNEAQLEKSRLLSDRFSAERPKGSFSTLEIQRTEQGDSAMYLCASLVTNQETQYFGPGTRLLVL.

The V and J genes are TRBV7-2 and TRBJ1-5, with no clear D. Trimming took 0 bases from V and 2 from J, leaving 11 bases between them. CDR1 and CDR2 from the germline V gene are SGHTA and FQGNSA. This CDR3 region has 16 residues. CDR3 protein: CASSLAAGVGNQPQHF. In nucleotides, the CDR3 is TGTGCCAGCAGCTTAGCTGCCGGGGTTGGCAATCAGCCCCAGCATTTT. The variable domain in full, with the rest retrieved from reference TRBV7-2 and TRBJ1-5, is GAGVSQSPSNKVTEKGKDVELRCDPISGHTALYWYRQSLGQGLEFLIYFQGNSAPDKSGLPSDRFSAERTGGSVSTLTIQRTQQEDSAVYLCASSLAAGVGNQPQHFGDGTRLSIL.

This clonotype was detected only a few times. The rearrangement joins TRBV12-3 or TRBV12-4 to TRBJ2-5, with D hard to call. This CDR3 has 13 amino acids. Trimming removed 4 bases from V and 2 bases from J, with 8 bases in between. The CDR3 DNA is TGTGCCAGCAGTTGGGTAGGGCAAGAGACCCAGTACTTC. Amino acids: CASSWVGQETQYF.

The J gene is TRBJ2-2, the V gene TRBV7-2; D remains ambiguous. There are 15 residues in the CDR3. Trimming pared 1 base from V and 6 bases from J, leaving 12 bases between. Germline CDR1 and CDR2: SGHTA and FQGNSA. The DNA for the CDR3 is TGTGCCAGCAGCTTAGATGGCCTTGAACCCGGGGAGCTGTTTTTT. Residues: CASSLDGLEPGELFF. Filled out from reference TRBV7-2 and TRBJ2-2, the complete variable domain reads GAGVSQSPSNKVTEKGKDVELRCDPISGHTALYWYRQSLGQGLEFLIYFQGNSAPDKSGLPSDRFSAERTGGSVSTLTIQRTQQEDSAVYLCASSLDGLEPGELFFGEGSRLTVL.

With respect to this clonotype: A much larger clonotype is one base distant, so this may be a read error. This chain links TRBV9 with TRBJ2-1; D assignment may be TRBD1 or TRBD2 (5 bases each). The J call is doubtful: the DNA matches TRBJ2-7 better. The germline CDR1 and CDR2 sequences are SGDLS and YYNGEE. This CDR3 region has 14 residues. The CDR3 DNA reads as TGTGCCAGCAGCGTCGACGGGGCTATGGATGAGCAGTACTTC. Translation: CASSVDGAMDEQYF.

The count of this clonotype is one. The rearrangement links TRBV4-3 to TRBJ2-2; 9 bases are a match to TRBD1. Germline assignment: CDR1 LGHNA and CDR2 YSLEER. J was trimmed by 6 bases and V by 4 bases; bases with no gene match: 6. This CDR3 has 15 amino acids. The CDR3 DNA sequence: TGCGCCAGCAGCCTGGGGACAGGGTCGCCCGGGGAGCTGTTTTTT. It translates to CASSLGTGSPGELFF.

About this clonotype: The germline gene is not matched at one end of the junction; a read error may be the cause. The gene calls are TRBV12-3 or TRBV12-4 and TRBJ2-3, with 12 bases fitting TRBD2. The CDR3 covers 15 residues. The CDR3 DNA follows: TGTGCCAGCAGTCTAGCGGGGGGGGTCACAGATACGCAGTATTTT. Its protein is CASSLAGGVTDTQYF.

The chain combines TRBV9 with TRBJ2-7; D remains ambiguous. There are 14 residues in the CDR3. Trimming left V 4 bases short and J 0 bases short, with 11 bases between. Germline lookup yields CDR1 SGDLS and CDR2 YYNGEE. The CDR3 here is CASSPSGNSYEQYF. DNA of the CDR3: TGTGCCAGCAGCCCGAGTGGGAACTCCTACGAGCAGTACTTC. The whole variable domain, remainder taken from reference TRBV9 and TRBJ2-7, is DSGVTQTPKHLITATGQRVTLRCSPRSGDLSVYWYQQSLDQGLQFLIQYYNGEERAKGNILERFSAQQFPDLHSELNLSSLELGDSALYFCASSPSGNSYEQYFGPGTRLTVT.

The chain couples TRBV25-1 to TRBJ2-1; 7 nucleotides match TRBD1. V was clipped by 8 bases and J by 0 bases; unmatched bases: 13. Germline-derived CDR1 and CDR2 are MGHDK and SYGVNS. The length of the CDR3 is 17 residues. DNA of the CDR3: TGTGCCAGCGGTGGAGACCCACAGGGGAACTCCTACAATGAGCAGTTCTTC. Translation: CASGGDPQGNSYNEQFF.

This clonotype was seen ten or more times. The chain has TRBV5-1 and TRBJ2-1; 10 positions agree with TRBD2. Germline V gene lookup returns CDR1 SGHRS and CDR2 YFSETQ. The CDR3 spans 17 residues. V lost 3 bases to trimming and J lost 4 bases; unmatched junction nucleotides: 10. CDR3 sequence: CASSYPLSGGSYNEQFF. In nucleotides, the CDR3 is TGCGCCAGCAGCTACCCTCTTAGCGGGGGGTCTTACAATGAGCAGTTCTTC.

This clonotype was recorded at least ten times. In DNA form, the CDR3 reads TGCGCCAGCAGCCAAGATCCGGGGGGCGACAGGGTGCTCTACGAGCAGTACTTC. Protein: CASSQDPGGDRVLYEQYF. V is TRBV4-1 and J is TRBJ2-7, with D tentatively TRBD1 or TRBD2 (7 bases each). Trimming took 0 bases from V and 3 from J, leaving 21 bases between them. Germline CDR1 MGHRA, CDR2 YSYEKL. This CDR3 comprises 18 residues.

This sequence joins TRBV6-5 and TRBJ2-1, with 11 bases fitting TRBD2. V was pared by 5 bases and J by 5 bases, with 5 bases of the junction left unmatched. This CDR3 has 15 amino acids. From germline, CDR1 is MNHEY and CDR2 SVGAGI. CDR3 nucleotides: TGTGCCAGCAGTCGACTAGCGGGGCCGGACAATGAGCAGTTCTTC. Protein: CASSRLAGPDNEQFF.

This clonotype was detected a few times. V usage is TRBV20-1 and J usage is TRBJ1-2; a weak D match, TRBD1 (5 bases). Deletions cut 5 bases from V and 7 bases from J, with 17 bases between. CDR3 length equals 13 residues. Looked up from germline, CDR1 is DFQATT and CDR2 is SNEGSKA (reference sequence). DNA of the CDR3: TGCAGTGCTCCGGACACCTCAGCTTGTGGCTACACCTTC. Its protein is CSAPDTSACGYTF.

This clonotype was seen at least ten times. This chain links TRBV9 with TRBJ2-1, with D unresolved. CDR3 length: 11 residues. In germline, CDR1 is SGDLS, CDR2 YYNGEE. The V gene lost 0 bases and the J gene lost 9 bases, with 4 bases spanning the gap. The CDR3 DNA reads TGTGCCAGCAGCGTAGGTCTTGAGCAGTTCTTC. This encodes CASSVGLEQFF.

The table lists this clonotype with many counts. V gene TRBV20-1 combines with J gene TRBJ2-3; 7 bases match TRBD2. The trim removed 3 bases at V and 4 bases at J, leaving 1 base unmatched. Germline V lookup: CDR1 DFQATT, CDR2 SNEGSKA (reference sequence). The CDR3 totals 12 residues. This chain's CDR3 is CSARTSPDTQYF. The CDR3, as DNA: TGCAGTGCTAGGACTAGCCCAGATACGCAGTATTTT.

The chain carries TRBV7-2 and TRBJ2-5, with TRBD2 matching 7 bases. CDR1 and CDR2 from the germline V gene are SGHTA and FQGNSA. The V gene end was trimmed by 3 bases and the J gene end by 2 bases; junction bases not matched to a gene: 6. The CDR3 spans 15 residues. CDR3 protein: CASSLRTSRQETQYF. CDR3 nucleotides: TGTGCCAGCAGCTTGCGGACTAGTCGGCAAGAGACCCAGTACTTC.

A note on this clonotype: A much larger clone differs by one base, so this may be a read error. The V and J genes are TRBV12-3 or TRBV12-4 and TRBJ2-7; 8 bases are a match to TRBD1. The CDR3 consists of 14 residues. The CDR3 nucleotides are TGTGCCAGCCGACCAAGGACAGGGCCCTACGAGCGGTACTTC. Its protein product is CASRPRTGPYERYF.

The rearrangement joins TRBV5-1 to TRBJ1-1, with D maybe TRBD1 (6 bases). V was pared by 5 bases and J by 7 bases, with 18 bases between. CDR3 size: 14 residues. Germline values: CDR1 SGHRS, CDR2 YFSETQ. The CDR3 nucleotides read TGCGCCAGCAGTCCTCAGGGGTTTAGCGATGAAGCTTTCTTT. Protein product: CASSPQGFSDEAFF.

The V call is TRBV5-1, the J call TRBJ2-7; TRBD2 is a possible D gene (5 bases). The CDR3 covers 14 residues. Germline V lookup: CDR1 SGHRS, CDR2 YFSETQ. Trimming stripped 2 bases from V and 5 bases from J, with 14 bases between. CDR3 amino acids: CASSLSRTRDEQYF. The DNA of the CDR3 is TGCGCCAGCAGCTTAAGTAGGACTCGGGACGAGCAGTACTTC.

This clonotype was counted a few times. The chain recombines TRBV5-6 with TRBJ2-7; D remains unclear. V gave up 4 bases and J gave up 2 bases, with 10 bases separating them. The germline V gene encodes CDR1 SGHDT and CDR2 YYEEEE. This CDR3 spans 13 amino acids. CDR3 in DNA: TGTGCCAGCAGCCCTGGGTTCGCCTACGAGCAGTACTTC. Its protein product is CASSPGFAYEQYF.

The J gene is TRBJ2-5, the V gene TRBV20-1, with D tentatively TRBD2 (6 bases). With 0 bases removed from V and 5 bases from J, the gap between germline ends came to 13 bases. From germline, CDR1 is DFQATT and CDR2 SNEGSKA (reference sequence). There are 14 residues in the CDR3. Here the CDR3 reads CSARDVGLSETQYF. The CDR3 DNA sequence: TGCAGTGCTAGAGATGTGGGACTCTCGGAGACCCAGTACTTC.

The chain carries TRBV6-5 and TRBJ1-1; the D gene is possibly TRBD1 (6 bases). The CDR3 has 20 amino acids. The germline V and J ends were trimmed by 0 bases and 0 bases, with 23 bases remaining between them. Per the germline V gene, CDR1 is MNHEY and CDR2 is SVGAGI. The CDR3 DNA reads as TGTGCCAGCAGTTACTCGGGCAGGGGTGTGGTGATCGGAATGAACACTGAAGCTTTCTTT. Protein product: CASSYSGRGVVIGMNTEAFF.

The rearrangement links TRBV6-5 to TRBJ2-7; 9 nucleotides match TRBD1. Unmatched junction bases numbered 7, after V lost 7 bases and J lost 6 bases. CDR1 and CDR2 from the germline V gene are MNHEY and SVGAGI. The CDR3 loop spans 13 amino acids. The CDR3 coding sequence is TGTGCCAGCACTCGGGACAGGGATTCCGAGCAGTACTTC. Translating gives CASTRDRDSEQYF.